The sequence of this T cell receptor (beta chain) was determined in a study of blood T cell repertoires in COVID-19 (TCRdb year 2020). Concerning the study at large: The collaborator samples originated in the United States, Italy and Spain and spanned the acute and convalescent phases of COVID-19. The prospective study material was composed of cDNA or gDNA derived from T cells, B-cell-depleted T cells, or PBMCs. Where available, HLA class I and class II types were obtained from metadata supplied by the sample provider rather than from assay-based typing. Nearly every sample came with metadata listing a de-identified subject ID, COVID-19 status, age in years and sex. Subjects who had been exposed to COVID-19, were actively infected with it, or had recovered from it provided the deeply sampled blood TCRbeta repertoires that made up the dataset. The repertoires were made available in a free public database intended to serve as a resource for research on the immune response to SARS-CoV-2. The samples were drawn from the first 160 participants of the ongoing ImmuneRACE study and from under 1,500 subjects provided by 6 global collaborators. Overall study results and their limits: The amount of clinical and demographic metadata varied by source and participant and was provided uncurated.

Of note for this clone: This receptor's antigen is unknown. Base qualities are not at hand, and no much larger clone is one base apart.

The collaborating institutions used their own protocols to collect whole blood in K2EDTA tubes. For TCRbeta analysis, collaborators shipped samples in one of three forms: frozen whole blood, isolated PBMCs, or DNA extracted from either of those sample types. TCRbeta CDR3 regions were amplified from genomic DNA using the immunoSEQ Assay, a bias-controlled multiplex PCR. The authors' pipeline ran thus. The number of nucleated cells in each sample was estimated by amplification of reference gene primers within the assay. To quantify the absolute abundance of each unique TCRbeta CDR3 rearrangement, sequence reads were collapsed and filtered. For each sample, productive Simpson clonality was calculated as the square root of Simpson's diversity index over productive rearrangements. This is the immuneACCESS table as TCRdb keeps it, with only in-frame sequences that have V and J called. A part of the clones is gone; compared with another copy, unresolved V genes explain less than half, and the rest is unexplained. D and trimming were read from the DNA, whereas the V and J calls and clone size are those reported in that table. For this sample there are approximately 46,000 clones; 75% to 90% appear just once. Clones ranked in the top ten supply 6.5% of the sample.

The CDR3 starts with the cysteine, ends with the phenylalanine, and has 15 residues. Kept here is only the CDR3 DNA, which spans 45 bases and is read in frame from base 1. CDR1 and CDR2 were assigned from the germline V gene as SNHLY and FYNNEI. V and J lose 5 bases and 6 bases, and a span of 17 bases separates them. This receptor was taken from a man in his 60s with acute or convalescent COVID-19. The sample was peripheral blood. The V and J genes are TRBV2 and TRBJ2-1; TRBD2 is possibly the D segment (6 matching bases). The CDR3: CASSWTTRMGNEQFF. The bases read TGTGCCAGCAGTTGGACTACCCGAATGGGCAATGAGCAGTTCTTC.